The 5 T cell receptor beta chains given below trace back to one sample, sequenced in a study of technical replicates of blood from several donors. Clones were read by immunoSEQ multiplex PCR, and TCRdb kept only the in-frame ones, dropping some. This table has 76,000 or so clones, roughly 91% appearing once. Sequenced material: T cells isolated from PBMCs. These receptors originate from a human donor in good health.

The chain carries TRBV7-6 and TRBJ2-1, with a weak D call TRBD2 (5 bases). Germline lookup yields CDR1 SGHVS and CDR2 FNYEAQ. This CDR3 has 14 amino acids. Trimming stripped 5 bases from V and 5 bases from J, with 13 bases between. The CDR3 DNA reads as TGTGCCAGCAGCCAACTAGGGTCAGACAATGAGCAGTTCTTC. Translating it yields CASSQLGSDNEQFF.

V gene TRBV28 combines with J gene TRBJ1-1; weak D call: TRBD1 (6 bases). Trimming took 5 bases from V and 7 from J, leaving 17 bases between them. This CDR3 contains 14 residues. The germline V gene encodes CDR1 MDHEN and CDR2 SYDVKM. The CDR3 reads CASSTTGTGLEAFF. DNA of the CDR3: TGTGCCAGCAGTACGACAGGCACAGGACTTGAAGCTTTCTTT.

The gene calls are TRBV27 and TRBJ1-3; D may be TRBD1 (5 bases). CDR1 and CDR2 (germline): MNHEY, SMNVEV (reference sequence). CDR3 length: 14 amino acids. Trimming shortened V by 6 bases and J by 4 bases, and 13 bases separated the two germline ends. CDR3 in amino acids: CASSLAGVGNTIYF. The CDR3 DNA follows: TGTGCCAGCAGCCTCGCGGGGGTCGGAAACACCATATATTTT.

The chain carries TRBV11-2 and TRBJ2-7; D remains unclear. The CDR3 runs to 11 residues. In germline, CDR1 is SGHAT, CDR2 FQNNGV. The ends were cut back, 2 bases at V and 5 bases at J, with 4 bases in the middle. The CDR3 loop is CASSLNNEQYF. The CDR3 DNA reads TGTGCCAGCAGCTTAAATAACGAGCAGTACTTC.

The genes are TRBV6-5 and TRBJ1-2, with unresolved D. Germline CDR1 reads MNHEY; CDR2 reads SVGAGI. The V end lost 2 bases, the J end lost 2 bases, and 6 bases lay between the germline ends. The length of the CDR3 is 13 residues. CDR3 protein: CASSYARNYGYTF. In nucleotides, the CDR3 is TGTGCCAGCAGTTACGCCCGGAACTATGGCTACACCTTC.